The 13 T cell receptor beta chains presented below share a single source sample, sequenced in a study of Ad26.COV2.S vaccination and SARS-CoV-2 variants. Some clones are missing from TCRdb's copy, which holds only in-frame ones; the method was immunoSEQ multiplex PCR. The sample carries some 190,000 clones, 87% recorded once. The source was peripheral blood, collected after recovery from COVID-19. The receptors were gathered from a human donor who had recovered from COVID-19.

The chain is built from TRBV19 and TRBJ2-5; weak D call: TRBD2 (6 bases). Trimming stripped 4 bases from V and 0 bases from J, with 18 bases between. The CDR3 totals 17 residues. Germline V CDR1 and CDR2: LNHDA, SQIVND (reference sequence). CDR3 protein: CASSTPDNRGYQETQYF. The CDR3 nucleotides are TGTGCCAGTAGTACACCTGACAACCGGGGGTACCAAGAGACCCAGTACTTC.

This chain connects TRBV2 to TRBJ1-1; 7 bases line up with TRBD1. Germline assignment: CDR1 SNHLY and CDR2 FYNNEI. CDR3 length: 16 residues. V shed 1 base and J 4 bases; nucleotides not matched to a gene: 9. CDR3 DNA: TGTGCCAGCAGTGAAGAGACAGGGAGAAAAGGCACTGAAGCTTTCTTT. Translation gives CASSEETGRKGTEAFF.

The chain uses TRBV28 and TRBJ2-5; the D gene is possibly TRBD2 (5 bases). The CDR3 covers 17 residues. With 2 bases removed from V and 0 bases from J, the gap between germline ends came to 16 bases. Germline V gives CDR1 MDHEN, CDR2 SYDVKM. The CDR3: CASSLKPERGYQETQYF. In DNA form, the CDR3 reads TGTGCCAGCAGTTTAAAGCCGGAGAGAGGGTACCAAGAGACCCAGTACTTC.

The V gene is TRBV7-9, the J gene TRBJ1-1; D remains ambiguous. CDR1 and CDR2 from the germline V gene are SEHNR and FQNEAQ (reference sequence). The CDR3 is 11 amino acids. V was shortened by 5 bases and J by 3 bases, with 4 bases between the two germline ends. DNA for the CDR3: TGTGCCAGCAGCCGAGACACTGAAGCTTTCTTT. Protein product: CASSRDTEAFF.

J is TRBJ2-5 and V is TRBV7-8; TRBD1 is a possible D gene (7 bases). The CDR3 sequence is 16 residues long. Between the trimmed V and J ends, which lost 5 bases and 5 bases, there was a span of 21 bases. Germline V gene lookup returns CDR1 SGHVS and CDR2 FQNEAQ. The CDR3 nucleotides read TGTGCCAGCAGCCTGTCGCCAGGGGGACTGGTGGAGACCCAGTACTTC. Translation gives CASSLSPGGLVETQYF. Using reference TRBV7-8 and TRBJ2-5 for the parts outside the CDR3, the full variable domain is GAGVSQSPRYKVAKRGQDVALRCDPISGHVSLFWYQQALGQGPEFLTYFQNEAQLDKSGLPSDRFFAERPEGSVSTLKIQRTQQEDSAVYLCASSLSPGGLVETQYFGPGTRLLVL.

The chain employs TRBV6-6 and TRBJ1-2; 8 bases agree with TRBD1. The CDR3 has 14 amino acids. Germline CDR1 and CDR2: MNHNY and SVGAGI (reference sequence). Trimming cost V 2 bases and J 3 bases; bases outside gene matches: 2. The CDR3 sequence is CASSYTDRDYGYTF. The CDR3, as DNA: TGTGCCAGCAGTTACACGGACAGGGACTATGGCTACACCTTC.

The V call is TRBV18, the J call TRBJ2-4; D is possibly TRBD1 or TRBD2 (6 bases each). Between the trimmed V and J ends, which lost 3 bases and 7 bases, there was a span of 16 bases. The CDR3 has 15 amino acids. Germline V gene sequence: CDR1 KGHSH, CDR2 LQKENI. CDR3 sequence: CASSPLAGQGNIQYF. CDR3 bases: TGTGCCAGCTCACCCCTGGCGGGACAAGGGAACATTCAGTACTTC.

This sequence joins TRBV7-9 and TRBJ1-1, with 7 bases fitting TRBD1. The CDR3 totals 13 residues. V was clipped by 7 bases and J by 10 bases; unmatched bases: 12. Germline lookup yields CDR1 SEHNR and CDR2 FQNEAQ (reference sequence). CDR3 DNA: TGTGCCAGCACCCAGGGGGGCAGGGTGCTAGCTTTCTTT. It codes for CASTQGGRVLAFF.

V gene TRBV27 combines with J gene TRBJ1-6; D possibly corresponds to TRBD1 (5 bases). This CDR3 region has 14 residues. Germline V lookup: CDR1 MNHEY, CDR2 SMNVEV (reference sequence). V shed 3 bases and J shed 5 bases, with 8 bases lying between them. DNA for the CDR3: TGTGCCAGCAGTTTTGGGACCGATAATTCACCCCTCCACTTT. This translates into CASSFGTDNSPLHF.

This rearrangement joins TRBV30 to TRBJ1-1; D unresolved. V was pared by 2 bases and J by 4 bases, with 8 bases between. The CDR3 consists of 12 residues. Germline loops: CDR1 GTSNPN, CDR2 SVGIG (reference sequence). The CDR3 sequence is CAWSPQVTEAFF. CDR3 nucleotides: TGTGCCTGGAGTCCTCAGGTCACTGAAGCTTTCTTT. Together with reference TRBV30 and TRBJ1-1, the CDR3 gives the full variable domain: SQTIHQWPATLVQPVGSPLSLECTVEGTSNPNLYWYRQAAGRGLQLLFYSVGIGQISSEVPQNLSASRPQDRQFILSSKKLLLSDSGFYLCAWSPQVTEAFFGQGTRLTVV.

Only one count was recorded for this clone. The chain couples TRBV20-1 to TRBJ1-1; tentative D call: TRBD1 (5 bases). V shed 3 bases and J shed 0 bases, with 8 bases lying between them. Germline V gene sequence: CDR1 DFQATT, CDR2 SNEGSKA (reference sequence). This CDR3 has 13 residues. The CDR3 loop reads CSASGGMNTEAFF. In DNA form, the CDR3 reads TGCAGTGCTAGTGGGGGGATGAACACTGAAGCTTTCTTT.

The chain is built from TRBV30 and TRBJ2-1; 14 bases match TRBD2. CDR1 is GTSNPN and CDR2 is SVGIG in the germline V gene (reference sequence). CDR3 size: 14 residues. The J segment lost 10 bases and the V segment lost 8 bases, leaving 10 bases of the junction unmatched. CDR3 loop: CATKTSGRAREQFF. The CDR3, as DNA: TGTGCCACCAAGACTAGCGGGAGGGCCCGCGAGCAGTTCTTC.

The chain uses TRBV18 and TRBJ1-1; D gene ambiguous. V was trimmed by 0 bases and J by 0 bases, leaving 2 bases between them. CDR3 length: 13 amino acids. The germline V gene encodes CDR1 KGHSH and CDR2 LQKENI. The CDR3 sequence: CASSPPMNTEAFF. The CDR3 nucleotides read TGTGCCAGCTCACCACCTATGAACACTGAAGCTTTCTTT.